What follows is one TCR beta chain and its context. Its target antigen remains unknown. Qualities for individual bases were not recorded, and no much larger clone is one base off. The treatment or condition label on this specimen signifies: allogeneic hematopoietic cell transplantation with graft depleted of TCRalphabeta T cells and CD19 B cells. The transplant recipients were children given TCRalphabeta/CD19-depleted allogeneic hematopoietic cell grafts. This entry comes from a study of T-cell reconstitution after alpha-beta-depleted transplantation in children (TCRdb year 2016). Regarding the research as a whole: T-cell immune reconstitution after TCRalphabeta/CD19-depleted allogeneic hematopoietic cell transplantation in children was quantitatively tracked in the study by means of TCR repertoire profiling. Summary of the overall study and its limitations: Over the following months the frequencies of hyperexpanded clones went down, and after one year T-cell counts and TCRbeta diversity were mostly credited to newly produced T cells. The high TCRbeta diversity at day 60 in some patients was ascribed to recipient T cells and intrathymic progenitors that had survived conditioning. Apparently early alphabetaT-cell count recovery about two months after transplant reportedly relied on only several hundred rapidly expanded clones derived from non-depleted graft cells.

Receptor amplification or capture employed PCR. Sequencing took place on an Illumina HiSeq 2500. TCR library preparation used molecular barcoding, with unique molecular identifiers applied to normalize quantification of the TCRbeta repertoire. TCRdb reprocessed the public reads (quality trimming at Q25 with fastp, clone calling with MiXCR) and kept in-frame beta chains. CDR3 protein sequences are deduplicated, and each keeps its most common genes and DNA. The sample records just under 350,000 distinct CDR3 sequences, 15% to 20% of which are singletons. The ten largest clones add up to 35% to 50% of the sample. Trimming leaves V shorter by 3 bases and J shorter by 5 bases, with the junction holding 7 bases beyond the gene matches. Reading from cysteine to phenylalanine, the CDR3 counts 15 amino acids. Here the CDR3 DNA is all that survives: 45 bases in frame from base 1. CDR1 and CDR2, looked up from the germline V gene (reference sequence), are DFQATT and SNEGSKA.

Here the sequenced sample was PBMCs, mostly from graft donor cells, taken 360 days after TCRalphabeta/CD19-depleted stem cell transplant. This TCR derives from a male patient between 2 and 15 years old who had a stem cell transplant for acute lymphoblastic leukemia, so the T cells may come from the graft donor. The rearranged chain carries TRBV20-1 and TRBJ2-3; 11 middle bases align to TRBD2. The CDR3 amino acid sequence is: CSASPLAGGGDTQYF. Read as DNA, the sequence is TGCAGTGCTAGCCCCCTAGCGGGAGGAGGAGATACGCAGTATTTT.